The rows below give T cell receptor beta chains drawn from one sample of a study of CD8+ T cells in alopecia areata. Some clones are missing from TCRdb's copy, which holds only in-frame ones; the method was immunoSEQ multiplex PCR. Of approximately 210,000 clones listed, 66% are singletons. The sequencing here drew on CD4+ T cells sorted from blood, taken between weeks 43 and 45, from a patient treated with tofacitinib. The receptors come from a human donor with alopecia areata. The CDR3 runs from the conserved cysteine through the conserved F or W. The order of the fields is clone size, D gene, V gene, J gene, CDR3 DNA, CDR3 protein. D genes are given only for firm matches. A clone size is listed for some rows: how often the clone was seen (once, few, many), or a class if it is expanded.

>.|.|TRBV5-6|TRBJ1-5
TGTGCCAGCAGCTTTTTCCGGAGCAATCAGCCCCAGCATTTT
CASSFFRSNQPQHF
>.|.|TRBV30|TRBJ1-1
TGTGCCTGGAAATACGGACGGGCAGTTGAAGCTTTCTTT
CAWKYGRAVEAFF
>.|TRBD1|TRBV7-3|TRBJ2-5
TGTGCCAGCAGCCCCACAGGGGACGGGAAGACCCAGTACTTC
CASSPTGDGKTQYF
>few|TRBD1|TRBV6-5|TRBJ1-1
TGTGCCACGCAGGGGGGGAGCGCGGGGACTGAAGCTTTCTTT
CATQGGSAGTEAFF
>.|.|TRBV30|TRBJ1-1
TGTGCCTGGAGTGTACGGAGGGACACTGAAGCTTTCTTT
CAWSVRRDTEAFF
>.|.|TRBV30|TRBJ1-2
TGTGCCCGGGACGACCTGAACTATGGCTACACCTTC
CARDDLNYGYTF
>.|TRBD1|TRBV7-9|TRBJ1-4
TGTGCCAGCAGGGGACAGAGTAATGAAAAACTGTTTTTT
CASRGQSNEKLFF
>.|TRBD1|TRBV4-2|TRBJ2-7
TGTGCCAGCAGCCTAGGGACAGATTTCTCCTACGAGCAGTACTTC
CASSLGTDFSYEQYF
>.|.|TRBV30|TRBJ1-1
TGTGCCTGGGCCCGGGGAGGTACCAACACTGAAGCTTTCTTT
CAWARGGTNTEAFF
>.|.|TRBV29-1|TRBJ1-5
TGCAGCGTCCTACAGGGCCGCAATCAGCCCCAGCATTTT
CSVLQGRNQPQHF
>medium-sized|.|TRBV5-6|TRBJ1-1
TGTGCCAGCAGCCTATCGTTCCTAGACACTGAAGCTTTCTTT
CASSLSFLDTEAFF
>.|TRBD1|TRBV7-2|TRBJ1-2
TGTGCCAGCAGCTTAGGGGACAGGGGGCATGGCTACACCTTC
CASSLGDRGHGYTF
>.|.|TRBV6-1|TRBJ1-4
TGTGCCAGCAGAACAACAACTAATGAAAAACTGTTTTTT
CASRTTTNEKLFF
>few|TRBD2|TRBV25-1|TRBJ2-7
TGTGCCAGCAGTGAGGGGGGGTCTAGCTCCTACGAGCAGTACTTC
CASSEGGSSSYEQYF
>few|.|TRBV13|TRBJ2-2
TGTGCCAGCAGCCAGCGACGGACATCCGGGGAGCTGTTTTTT
CASSQRRTSGELFF
>once|.|TRBV11-1|TRBJ1-1
TGTGCCAGCAGCTTAGGGGAAGCGTACACTGAAGCTTTCTTT
CASSLGEAYTEAFF
>.|TRBD1|TRBV6-1|TRBJ2-2
TGTGCCAGCAGAGAGGGACAGGGGGGCGGGGAGCTGTTTTTT
CASREGQGGGELFF
>once|TRBD2|TRBV30|TRBJ2-3
TGTGCCTGGAGTTTAGCGGGGGGTTATACGCAGTATTTT
CAWSLAGGYTQYF
>few|.|TRBV29-1|TRBJ2-1
TGCAGCGTTGTACCGGGGGGCCTCAATGAGCAGTTCTTC
CSVVPGGLNEQFF
>.|TRBD2|TRBV30|TRBJ2-2
TGTGCCTGTCTAGCGGGGGGGCCGTCAACCGGGGAGCTGTTTTTT
CACLAGGPSTGELFF
>.|.|TRBV6-4|TRBJ2-6
TGTGCCAGCAGTGACTCTGGGGGGGCCGGGGCCAACGTCCTGACTTTC
CASSDSGGAGANVLTF
>few|TRBD1|TRBV29-1|TRBJ2-3
TGCAGCGCTATGGGACAGAGCACAGATACGCAGTATTTT
CSAMGQSTDTQYF
>.|.|TRBV20-1|TRBJ1-2
TGCAGTGCGGAGTCAGTGGAAGGCTACACCTTC
CSAESVEGYTF
>once|.|TRBV7-2|TRBJ2-1
TGTGCCAGCAGCTTAACCAGAGACAATGAGCAGTTCTTC
CASSLTRDNEQFF
>few|.|TRBV7-3|TRBJ1-1
TGTGCCAGCAGCCCCGGTCGGGGCACTGAAGCTTTCTTT
CASSPGRGTEAFF
>.|.|TRBV27|TRBJ1-2
TGTGCCAGCGGAAAACAGGGAGCTGGCTACACCTTC
CASGKQGAGYTF
>.|.|TRBV5-1|TRBJ2-2
TGCGCCAGCAGCTTGAATTCAGCGAACACCGGGGAGCTGTTTTTT
CASSLNSANTGELFF
>.|.|TRBV5-1|TRBJ2-5
TGCGCCAGCAGCTTGACAGGGCTAGGTGAGACCCAGTACTTC
CASSLTGLGETQYF
>.|.|TRBV5-1|TRBJ1-1
TGCGCCAGCAGCTTGGGGGGCTCCAACACTGAAGCTTTCTTT
CASSLGGSNTEAFF
>.|TRBD2|TRBV29-1|TRBJ2-7
TGCAGCGTTAGGGGGCTAGCGGGGAATGGATACGAGCAGTACTTC
CSVRGLAGNGYEQYF
>many|.|TRBV7-3|TRBJ2-1
TGTGCCAGCAGCCCCGCCTCCTACAATGAGCAGTTCTTC
CASSPASYNEQFF
>.|.|TRBV5-1|TRBJ2-6
TGCGCCAGCAGCTTGGGTCCTGCTGGGGCCAACGTCCTGACTTTC
CASSLGPAGANVLTF
>.|TRBD1|TRBV29-1|TRBJ1-1
TGCAGCGTCGTCACAGGGGGGACTGAAGCTTTCTTT
CSVVTGGTEAFF
>.|TRBD1|TRBV30|TRBJ1-2
TGTGCCTGGAGTCGAGACCTCCAGGGGGCCAAACTCTATGGCTACACCTTC
CAWSRDLQGAKLYGYTF
>.|.|TRBV2|TRBJ1-6
TGTGCCACCTCCCCATGGGGCAGAGATAATTCACCCCCCCACTTT
CATSPWGRDNSPPHF
>.|.|TRBV9|TRBJ1-1
TGTGCCAGCAGCGGCGAAGGTCAGGGAGAAGCTTTCTTT
CASSGEGQGEAFF
>.|TRBD1|TRBV29-1|TRBJ1-5
TGCAGCGCTGTACAGGGGTTAGGACAGCCCCAGCATTTT
CSAVQGLGQPQHF
>few|.|TRBV5-1|TRBJ2-7
TGCGCCAGCAGCTTGGATGGGTTCTACGAGCAGTACTTC
CASSLDGFYEQYF
>.|.|TRBV29-1|TRBJ2-6
TGCAGCGTGTTCGGGAGTTTCTCTGGGGCCAACGTCCTGACTTTC
CSVFGSFSGANVLTF
>few|TRBD1|TRBV29-1|TRBJ2-3
TGCAGCGGGGGCAGGGGGCGCGAGGATACGCAGTATTTT
CSGGRGREDTQYF
>.|.|TRBV6-5|TRBJ2-3
TGTGCCAGCAGTTACTCATCTGGGCCAGATACGCAGTATTTT
CASSYSSGPDTQYF
>.|TRBD1|TRBV29-1|TRBJ1-1
TGCAGCGTAAGACAGGGAGGGACTGAAGCTTTCTTT
CSVRQGGTEAFF
>.|.|TRBV10-3|TRBJ2-1
TGTGCCATCAGTGAGTCGAAGGCAGGGGACAATGAGCAGTTCTTC
CAISESKAGDNEQFF
>few|.|TRBV29-1|TRBJ2-5
TGCAGCACCAACAGGGACGGAAAGACCCAGTACTTC
CSTNRDGKTQYF
>.|.|TRBV6-1|TRBJ2-7
TGTGCCAGCAGTTTCACCTACGAGCAGTACTTC
CASSFTYEQYF
>few|TRBD1|TRBV30|TRBJ1-1
TGTGCCGGCAGGGGACAGGCAATTGAAGCTTTCTTT
CAGRGQAIEAFF
>.|.|TRBV9|TRBJ2-3
TGTGCCAGCACCGGGGGAACAGATACGCAGTATTTT
CASTGGTDTQYF
>.|.|TRBV9|TRBJ1-6
TGTGCCAGCAGCGTCCTGGGGACGGCAGCTAATTCACCCCTCCACTTT
CASSVLGTAANSPLHF
>.|.|TRBV5-4|TRBJ2-1
TGTGCCAGCAGCCCGACCACCCGCAATGAGCAGTTCTTC
CASSPTTRNEQFF
>few|TRBD1|TRBV20-1|TRBJ1-1
TGCAGCGTAGGACAGGGTGAAGCTTTCTTT
CSVGQGEAFF
>.|.|TRBV23-1|TRBJ1-1
TGCGCCAGCATTCAGCAGGGCCAGAACACTGAAGCTTTCTTT
CASIQQGQNTEAFF